This note documents a single TCR beta chain sequence. Its cognate antigen is unknown. The data stem from a study of T cell clones after liver transplantation. Study-level background: Immunosuppression withdrawal was tried within 2 years after liver transplantation in this trial. The study, taken as a whole, reports: In two subjects, few donor cells limited the measurable donor-reactive repertoire.

The CDR3 contains 13 residues. The germline gives CDR1 SQVTM, CDR2 ANQGSEA. Germline trimming cut 6 bases from V and 5 bases from J; bases unmatched to any gene: 10. The data were produced by immunoSEQ multiplex PCR, yet TCRdb's version contains in-frame clones alone and is incomplete. The sample has 98,000 or so clones, 82% seen once. The TCR sequence derives from a human donor who received a liver transplant. The sample consisted of CD4+ T cells from blood, taken before liver transplant. The chain combines TRBV29-1 with TRBJ2-7; 7 nucleotides match TRBD1. CDR3 protein: CSVRQGFADEQYF. Written as DNA, the CDR3 is TGCAGCGTGCGACAGGGATTCGCGGACGAGCAGTACTTC.